The 21 T cell receptor beta chains presented below share a single source sample, sequenced in a study of identifying expanded T cells in peripheral blood. Produced via immunoSEQ multiplex PCR; TCRdb's table is partial and in-frame only. Of some 95,000 clones listed, 70% to 90% are singletons. Sequenced: blood. All receptors derive from a person between 18 and 75 years old in good health.

The chain combines TRBV18 with TRBJ1-2, with a weak D call TRBD1 (5 bases). The V end was cut by 3 bases, the J end by 3 bases, with 11 bases between. The CDR3 is 14 amino acids. Germline V gene data show CDR1 as KGHSH and CDR2 as LQKENI. The CDR3 sequence: CASSPNRKDYGYTF. CDR3 DNA sequence: TGTGCCAGCTCACCGAACAGGAAAGACTATGGCTACACCTTC.

This chain joins TRBV7-9 and TRBJ1-6; D gene unclear. Trimming took 1 base from V and 5 from J, leaving 12 bases between them. Germline loops: CDR1 SEHNR, CDR2 FQNEAQ (reference sequence). This CDR3 has 16 amino acids. CDR3 sequence (DNA): TGTGCCAGCAGCTTAGTCGGGCAGCCTAATAATTCACCCCTCCACTTT. Protein: CASSLVGQPNNSPLHF.

The rearrangement joins TRBV4-1 to TRBJ1-1, with D unclear. This CDR3 is 13 amino acids long. Germline CDR1 MGHRA, CDR2 YSYEKL. Trimming left V 6 bases short and J 5 bases short, with 13 bases between. CDR3 in amino acids: CASRWSLGTEAFF. The CDR3 region has the DNA TGCGCCAGCAGGTGGAGCTTAGGGACTGAAGCTTTCTTT.

The rearrangement links TRBV5-1 to TRBJ1-1; 7 bases fit TRBD1. From germline, CDR1 is SGHRS and CDR2 YFSETQ. V gave up 4 bases and J gave up 5 bases; unmatched junction bases: 14. The CDR3 runs to 16 residues. The CDR3 DNA reads as TGCGCCAGCAGCACCGAGCGAACAGGGGCGGGGACTGAAGCTTTCTTT. Translated, it gives CASSTERTGAGTEAFF.

The CDR3 reads CASSNGGIQETQYF. Here the CDR3 DNA reads TGTGCCAGTAGTAATGGCGGAATCCAAGAGACCCAGTACTTC. The chain has TRBV19 and TRBJ2-5; D call uncertain. This CDR3 region has 14 residues. Trimming left V 4 bases short and J 1 base short, with 10 bases between. From germline, CDR1 is LNHDA and CDR2 SQIVND (reference sequence).

This chain uses TRBV7-9 with TRBJ1-1, with 10 bases matching TRBD1. V trimming: 6 bases; J trimming: 4 bases; junction bases outside the gene matches: 8. The CDR3 covers 15 residues. Germline lookup yields CDR1 SEHNR and CDR2 FQNEAQ (reference sequence). In nucleotides, the CDR3 is TGTGCCAGCAGGACAGGGGGCGCGCGATCCACTGAAGCTTTCTTT. It is translated as CASRTGGARSTEAFF.

The chain links TRBV5-1 to TRBJ2-2; TRBD2 aligns across 9 bases. Trimming at V came to 4 bases and at J to 3 bases, leaving 1 base not matched to a gene. Germline loops: CDR1 SGHRS, CDR2 YFSETQ. The CDR3 length is 14 residues. The CDR3 protein is CASSRGGDTGELFF. The CDR3 coding sequence is TGCGCCAGCAGCCGCGGGGGGGACACCGGGGAGCTGTTTTTT.

The J gene is TRBJ1-1, the V gene TRBV7-3, with D unclear. The CDR3 runs 13 residues. Germline V gives CDR1 SGHTA, CDR2 FQGTGA. V was trimmed by 1 base and J by 4 bases, leaving 7 bases between them. CDR3 sequence reads: CASSLNPVTEAFF. The CDR3 region has the DNA TGTGCCAGCAGCTTAAACCCAGTCACTGAAGCTTTCTTT.

The CDR3 spells CASHGPLATNEKLFF. The CDR3 nucleotides read TGTGCCAGCCATGGACCGCTGGCAACTAATGAAAAACTGTTTTTT. This sequence joins TRBV7-3 and TRBJ1-4; no firm D call. Trimming removed 8 bases at V and 0 bases at J, with 13 bases between. The CDR3 sequence is 15 residues long. Germline assignment: CDR1 SGHTA and CDR2 FQGTGA.

V is TRBV9 and J is TRBJ1-2, with 12 bases matching TRBD1. CDR1 is SGDLS and CDR2 is YYNGEE in the germline V gene. The CDR3 spans 16 residues. J was trimmed by 8 bases and V by 2 bases; bases with no gene match: 10. CDR3 coding DNA: TGTGCCAGCAGCGTGACCGGGACAGGGGGCTACGAAGGCTACACCTTC. Amino acid sequence: CASSVTGTGGYEGYTF. Based on the CDR3 plus reference TRBV9 and TRBJ1-2, the full variable domain is DSGVTQTPKHLITATGQRVTLRCSPRSGDLSVYWYQQSLDQGLQFLIQYYNGEERAKGNILERFSAQQFPDLHSELNLSSLELGDSALYFCASSVTGTGGYEGYTFGSGTRLTVV.

This chain uses TRBV30 with TRBJ1-1; 7 bases map to TRBD1. In germline, CDR1 is GTSNPN, CDR2 SVGIG (reference sequence). V trimming: 3 bases; J trimming: 4 bases; junction bases outside the gene matches: 8. This CDR3 is built from 14 residues. CDR3 nucleotide sequence: TGTGCCTGGAGCCGCCTTTCAGGGGGCACTGAAGCTTTCTTT. Translated: CAWSRLSGGTEAFF.

This sequence joins TRBV7-2 and TRBJ2-1; 10 nucleotides agree with TRBD1. The V gene's germline CDR1 is SGHTA and CDR2 FQGNSA. CDR3 length: 15 residues. Trimming cost V 6 bases and J 4 bases; bases outside gene matches: 6. DNA for the CDR3: TGTGCCAGCAGTGCCGGGACAGGGGCTTACAATGAGCAGTTCTTC. Protein product: CASSAGTGAYNEQFF.

The chain links TRBV9 to TRBJ2-7, with D possibly being TRBD1 (7 bases). The CDR3 is 14 residues long. Between the trimmed V and J ends, which lost 3 bases and 5 bases, there was a span of 15 bases. Germline V gene data show CDR1 as SGDLS and CDR2 as YYNGEE. The CDR3 sequence: CASSGGTAPDEQYF. CDR3 in DNA: TGTGCCAGCAGCGGCGGGACAGCGCCCGACGAGCAGTACTTC. Complete variable domain (other parts from reference TRBV9 and TRBJ2-7): DSGVTQTPKHLITATGQRVTLRCSPRSGDLSVYWYQQSLDQGLQFLIQYYNGEERAKGNILERFSAQQFPDLHSELNLSSLELGDSALYFCASSGGTAPDEQYFGPGTRLTVT.

The V and J genes are TRBV5-1 and TRBJ2-1; 11 bases are a match to TRBD1. Germline CDR1 SGHRS, CDR2 YFSETQ. The CDR3 is 13 residues long. V was pared by 7 bases and J by 6 bases, with 3 bases of the junction left unmatched. The CDR3 loop reads CASGGTGGNEQFF. The CDR3 nucleotides read TGCGCCAGCGGAGGGACAGGGGGCAATGAGCAGTTCTTC.

The gene calls are TRBV5-1 and TRBJ2-3, with unresolved D. This CDR3 comprises 14 residues. Germline lookup yields CDR1 SGHRS and CDR2 YFSETQ. V was shortened by 4 bases and J by 1 base, with 10 bases between the two germline ends. CDR3 in amino acids: CASSQWAGTDTQYF. The CDR3 coding sequence is TGCGCCAGCAGCCAGTGGGCCGGCACAGATACGCAGTATTTT.

The chain joins TRBV2 to TRBJ1-1; D gene ambiguous. CDR3 length: 14 amino acids. The V and J ends lost 1 base and 5 bases respectively, with 11 bases between them. Germline V gives CDR1 SNHLY, CDR2 FYNNEI. The CDR3 bases are TGTGCCAGCAGTGAAGGACGGCTCCGGACTGAAGCTTTCTTT. It codes for CASSEGRLRTEAFF.

The genes are TRBV4-1 and TRBJ2-1; D not certain. The length of the CDR3 is 13 residues. Germline CDR1 and CDR2: MGHRA and YSYEKL. Trimming removed 2 bases from V and 4 bases from J, with 6 bases in between. The CDR3 DNA is TGCGCCAGCAGCCAACTCGGGTACAATGAGCAGTTCTTC. Translating it yields CASSQLGYNEQFF.

The gene calls are TRBV5-5 and TRBJ1-4; the D is unclear. The CDR3 covers 15 residues. Trimming left V 1 base short and J 2 bases short, with 9 bases between. CDR1 is SGHKS, CDR2 YYEKEE, per germline (reference sequence). For the CDR3, the DNA is TGTGCCAGCAGCTTGAGCGGACTCACTAATGAAAAACTGTTTTTT. Protein sequence: CASSLSGLTNEKLFF. The variable domain in full, with the rest retrieved from reference TRBV5-5 and TRBJ1-4, is DAGVTQSPTHLIKTRGQQVTLRCSPISGHKSVSWYQQVLGQGPQFIFQYYEKEERGRGNFPDRFSARQFPNYSSELNVNALLLGDSALYLCASSLSGLTNEKLFFGSGTQLSVL.

V gene TRBV5-1 combines with J gene TRBJ1-4; 8 nucleotides match TRBD1. The CDR3 is 14 amino acids. Looked up from germline, CDR1 is SGHRS and CDR2 is YFSETQ. V was clipped by 4 bases and J by 7 bases; unmatched bases: 6. The CDR3 sequence: CASSIGQGVEKLFF. CDR3 in DNA: TGCGCCAGCAGCATCGGACAGGGTGTTGAAAAACTGTTTTTT.

The chain joins TRBV6-1 to TRBJ1-2; 7 bases are shared with TRBD1. The junction had 11 bases not matched to a gene; V was cut back by 0 bases and J by 4 bases. The germline V gene has CDR1 MNHNS and CDR2 SASEGT. CDR3 size: 17 residues. CDR3 region: CASSEALGTAIRYGYTF. The CDR3 nucleotides read TGTGCCAGCAGTGAAGCGCTGGGGACAGCCATCCGCTATGGCTACACCTTC.

This clone has a single count. The CDR3 sequence is CAWRGQGRYNEQFF. The DNA of the CDR3 is TGTGCCTGGAGAGGACAGGGAAGATACAATGAGCAGTTCTTC. The rearrangement uses TRBV30 and TRBJ2-1; TRBD1 agrees at 8 bases. This CDR3 has 14 residues. Germline V gene data show CDR1 as GTSNPN and CDR2 as SVGIG (reference sequence). J was trimmed by 4 bases and V by 3 bases; bases with no gene match: 5.